What follows describes a single TCR beta chain. Sequencing was performed with immunoSEQ multiplex PCR; in TCRdb, only in-frame clones are kept and a portion is missing. The sample contains roughly 130,000 clones, about four fifths of which appear only once. CDR1 and CDR2 (germline): ENHRY, SYGVKD. The V and J ends lost 6 bases and 4 bases respectively, with 27 bases between them. This CDR3 comprises 18 residues. The sample is drawn from a study of blood T cell repertoires in COVID-19. Background on the study: COVID-19 samples, acute and convalescent, were from the United States, Italy and Spain.

The receptor's source is a woman older than 75 with acute or convalescent COVID-19. The chain couples TRBV10-3 to TRBJ1-1; possible D gene TRBD1, 5 bases. Source material: peripheral blood. This chain's CDR3 is CAIRKSSAGGSGGTEAFF. CDR3 nucleotide sequence: TGTGCCATCAGGAAATCCTCGGCGGGGGGAAGCGGGGGCACTGAAGCTTTCTTT.